This T cell receptor (beta chain) was captured by sequencing in a study of CD8+CD57+ T cells in acquired aplastic anemia. Study context: Sorted CD4+ and CD8+ cell DNA averaged approximately 3.4 ug.

Study-wide results and limits: Twenty-nine shared CD8+ CDR3s appeared highly expressed within patients' immunodominant clones.

Individuals selected for sequencing had exhibited CD8+CD57+ cell expansion on flow cytometry. All patients had severe acquired aplastic anemia. Untreated patients provided the blood samples, with no therapy given before sampling. This clonotype was counted between two and nine times. The antigen remains unidentified. Investigators profiled TCR beta VDJ and CDR3 from genomic DNA template. MiXCR, run by TCRdb on the reads, gives a single entry per CDR3 protein. The sample yields around 130,000 distinct CDR3 sequences, under 60% seen once. The CDR3 totals 12 residues. V was pared by 5 bases and J by 2 bases, with 7 bases between.

This chain links TRBV12-3 or TRBV12-4 with TRBJ2-7; D unclear. The source of this sequence is a human donor with aplastic anemia. Sequencing was done on a sample of sorted CD4+, CD8+, or CD8+CD57+ T cells (not recorded which) from PBMCs. DNA for the CDR3: TGTGCCAGCAGTCCCCCCACCTACGAGCAGTACTTC. It is translated as CASSPPTYEQYF.